These 7 T cell receptor beta chains came from one sample sequenced in a study of blood T cell repertoires in COVID-19. Using immunoSEQ multiplex PCR, the repertoire was profiled, and TCRdb retains in-frame clones only, with some absent. The repertoire holds about 73,000 clones, with 82% as singletons. Sequencing used peripheral blood. Receptors were obtained from an older woman with acute or convalescent COVID-19.

Only one count was recorded for this clone. The V gene is TRBV9, the J gene TRBJ1-4, with 9 bases that match TRBD1. There are 12 residues in the CDR3. The germline gives CDR1 SGDLS, CDR2 YYNGEE. V shed 2 bases, J shed 13 bases, and the junction held 3 bases outside the gene matches. CDR3 bases: TGTGCCAGCAGCGTGAGACAGGGGGGACTGTTTTTT. Translated: CASSVRQGGLFF.

The V gene is TRBV30, the J gene TRBJ1-5; D might be TRBD1 (5 bases). Germline V gene sequence: CDR1 GTSNPN, CDR2 SVGIG (reference sequence). The CDR3 has 13 residues. V was shortened by 0 bases and J by 6 bases, with 9 bases between the two germline ends. The chain's CDR3 is CAWSVSGPQPQHF. Here the CDR3 DNA reads TGTGCCTGGAGTGTATCAGGGCCTCAGCCCCAGCATTTT.

This clone was observed once. This chain links TRBV5-1 with TRBJ2-1, with TRBD2 as a possible D gene (7 bases). The germline CDR1 and CDR2 sequences are SGHRS and YFSETQ. CDR3 length equals 16 residues. Deletions cut 6 bases from V and 5 bases from J, with 21 bases between. The CDR3 protein is CASTRGDTGNHNEQFF. The CDR3 DNA follows: TGCGCCAGCACCCGGGGGGACACGGGTAATCACAATGAGCAGTTCTTC.

The chain combines TRBV2 with TRBJ1-6, with 7 bases matching TRBD1. This CDR3 has 13 residues. With V trimmed by 7 bases and J by 6 bases, 3 bases remained unmatched. Germline CDR1 is SNHLY and CDR2 is FYNNEI. CDR3 in amino acids: CASTGQLNSPLHF. Here the CDR3 DNA reads TGTGCCAGCACGGGACAGCTTAATTCACCCCTCCACTTT.

This clone was seen more than once but under ten times. The chain carries TRBV6-5 and TRBJ1-4; a weak D match, TRBD1 (5 bases). The CDR3 covers 15 residues. V lost 7 bases and J 0 bases, leaving 12 bases between the germline ends. Germline V CDR1 and CDR2: MNHEY, SVGAGI. The CDR3 is CASTPTATTNEKLFF. CDR3 nucleotides: TGTGCCAGCACCCCGACAGCCACAACTAATGAAAAACTGTTTTTT.

This sequence joins TRBV7-8 and TRBJ2-7, with TRBD2 matching over 13 bases. The CDR3 length is 20 residues. The V gene end was trimmed by 4 bases and the J gene end by 6 bases; junction bases not matched to a gene: 21. Germline V CDR1 and CDR2: SGHVS, FQNEAQ. Here the CDR3 reads CASSWLTPVTSGRVGAEQYF. CDR3 nucleotide sequence: TGTGCCAGCAGCTGGCTTACTCCGGTTACTAGCGGGAGGGTGGGGGCCGAGCAGTACTTC.

This chain connects TRBV28 to TRBJ1-2, with TRBD1 identical over 7 bases. The trim removed 6 bases at V and 3 bases at J, leaving 7 bases unmatched. The CDR3 extends over 14 amino acids. CDR1 MDHEN and CDR2 SYDVKM come from the germline V gene. The CDR3 reads CASSRQGTDYGYTF. The CDR3 region has the DNA TGTGCCAGCAGCCGACAGGGTACTGACTATGGCTACACCTTC.